The sequence of this T cell receptor (beta chain) was determined in a study of shared clonotypes between healthy human individuals. Study-wide findings and caveats: Naive CD4 clonotype sharing across several donors was about 5%.

Selected positively for CCR7 and CD45RO-negative, naive CD8 cells excluded terminally differentiated effector memory CD45RA+ cells. Sequencing was performed with immunoSEQ multiplex PCR; in TCRdb, only in-frame clones are kept and a portion is missing. The repertoire holds about 610,000 clones, with 95% to 96% as singletons. On this clone itself: As yet, its antigen is unknown.

The length of the CDR3 is 17 residues. The sequencing input was naive CD8+ T cells sorted from blood. This TCR was sampled from a young woman in good health. V and J are TRBV12-2 and TRBJ2-5; no check of the table's D call, TRBD1, against the DNA was made. TRBV12-2 counts as a pseudogene. For the CDR3, the DNA is TGTGCAAGTCGCTTTTGTACGGGGACAATGTACCAAGAGACCCAGTACTTC. Residues: CASRFCTGTMYQETQYF.